This TCR beta chain derives from a study of T cells after posttransplantation cyclophosphamide listed by TCRdb under 2016. For the wider study: Using TRB sequencing, the study followed how the T cell repertoire reconstituted after myeloablative bone marrow transplantation in which posttransplantation cyclophosphamide served as GVHD prophylaxis. Samples from about 32 PTCy-treated patients and 16 related bone marrow donors of those patients were subjected to antigen receptor sequencing. Blood from all 30 or so PTCy patients who had 1-year posttransplant specimens underwent TRB sequencing. Up to 3 additional blood samples from 2 to 5.2 years after transplant were also TRB-sequenced in 3 patients, as was pretransplant blood from a handful of patients. Because TRA and TRB clonality correlated tightly in fewer than ten samples, later TCR analyses were limited to TRB. Public TRB sequences were queried against a database of over 3,500 sequences associated with responses to pathogens, tumor antigens, self-antigens and alloantigens.

On the day of marrow donation, related bone marrow donors gave peripheral blood samples. Peripheral blood and bone marrow mononuclear cells were isolated by Ficoll-Hypaque density centrifugation and were cryopreserved. Genomic DNA was the input for TRB sequencing, which was run either with the immunoSEQ assay at survey resolution or with the hsTCRB kit. The study's own analysis went as follows. The immunoSEQ software handled initial read processing, and the LymphoSeq R package was used for repertoire analyses. For each TRB dataset, clonality was calculated as 1 minus normalized Shannon entropy, and the Gini coefficient was computed as well. To infer phenotypes in unsorted samples, TRB sequences from sorted subsets of the recipient or donor were mapped onto unsorted samples from the same recipient. TCRdb stores this immuneACCESS table with in-frame sequences only. Part of the clones is absent; in the studies checked, under half of the shortfall reflects unresolved V genes, and no reason is known for the rest. D and trimming come from the DNA, and the V and J calls and clone size come from that table. The table puts over 30,000 clones in this sample, none counted just once. Approximately 1.1% of the sample goes to the ten largest clones.

Overall results and qualifications from the work: Across 35 to 45 patients, TRB clonality was highly associated with recipient CMV seropositivity and CMV reactivation, and diversity in PTCy patients was similar to diversity in CNI/methotrexate controls. The TRB repertoires of T cells infiltrating skin or the GI tract showed only limited overlap with the TRB repertoires found in blood. Donor-recipient similarity was low at 1-2 months but rose over the first year, and later blood repertoires were often dominated by donor CD8+ memory clones.

In the case of this clone: The antigen it binds to is not known. No base quality information exists; no much larger clone differs at one position.

The germline V gene encodes CDR1 SGHRS and CDR2 YFSETQ. The CDR3 holds 14 amino acids from the cysteine to the phenylalanine. Of the read, only the CDR3 DNA is kept; its 42 bases are in frame from base 1. Trimming takes 4 bases from V and 11 bases from J, and the germline ends sit 21 bases apart. The source of this sequence is a girl between 10 and 17 years old in good health, CMV-negative, and a related stem cell transplant donor. The chain uses TRBV5-1 and TRBJ2-5; the D gene is possibly TRBD2, with 5 bases matching. The sequenced material came from PBMCs. CDR3 protein: CASSKEYGRGSQYF. In nucleotides, the sequence is TGCGCCAGCAGCAAGGAGTATGGGAGAGGATCGCAGTACTTC.